Detailed here is one T cell receptor (beta chain). The antigen is undetermined. Every patient was untreated before thyroid surgery. This record comes from a study of metastatic and nonmetastatic thyroid tumors. Study-wide background: Repertoire data that came from the blood and tumor or nodule tissue of malignant and benign thyroid patients were compared. Study-wide points: It was reportedly found that TCR beta diversity was significantly higher in malignant thyroid tumors than in benign nodules, a difference seen in both blood and tumor samples.

With MiXCR, TCRdb called clones anew from the PCR reads. The sample contains about 69,000 clones, over 12% of which appear only once. Germline trimming cut 1 base from V and 0 bases from J; bases unmatched to any gene: 2. CDR3 length: 15 residues. CDR1 GTSNPN and CDR2 SVGIG come from the germline V gene (reference sequence). The sample was blood. This receptor was identified in a male donor with papillary thyroid cancer or a benign thyroid nodule (not recorded which). Some clones in this sample may be carry-over from other donors' samples. The chain recombines TRBV30 with TRBJ1-1; TRBD1 matches at 10 bases. DNA of the CDR3: TGTGCCTGGAGTGGGACAGGGGGGATGAACACTGAAGCTTTCTTT. Translated: CAWSGTGGMNTEAFF.